This TCR beta chain was observed in a study of T cells after posttransplantation cyclophosphamide. The data were produced by immunoSEQ multiplex PCR, yet TCRdb's version contains in-frame clones alone and is incomplete. The sample includes 13,000 or so clones, none of them occurring once. This clone was detected many times. Antigen unknown. Study outcomes and limitations: TRB clonality was highly associated with recipient CMV seropositivity and reactivation.

The length of the CDR3 is 14 residues. Germline lookup yields CDR1 LNHDA and CDR2 SQIVND (reference sequence). The V gene lost 1 base and the J gene lost 4 bases, with 10 bases spanning the gap. The sequence was collected from a woman in her 40s in good health, CMV-negative, and a related stem cell transplant donor. The specimen sequenced was PBMCs. The chain has TRBV19 and TRBJ1-2, with D unresolved. The CDR3 protein is CASSIADTLYGYTF. The CDR3 DNA sequence: TGTGCCAGTAGTATAGCTGACACCCTCTATGGCTACACCTTC.